The rows below give T cell receptor beta chains drawn from one sample of a study of T-cell reconstitution after alpha-beta-depleted transplantation in children. TCRdb analysed the PCR reads with MiXCR anew, one entry per CDR3 protein. Found here are 200,000 or so distinct CDR3 sequences, roughly 8.3% of them singletons; the top ten hold under 40%. Sequencing was performed on PBMCs, mostly from graft donor cells, taken 360 days after TCRalphabeta/CD19-depleted stem cell transplant. The source of these receptors is a male patient aged 2 to 9 who had a stem cell transplant for acute myeloid leukemia, so the T cells may come from the graft donor. Each CDR3 is given with its conserved first and last residue. The D gene is left open where the match is weak. Size is omitted from some rows. Given values are once, few, many or a class for expanded clones.

>TRBD1|TRBV27|many|TRBJ2-1
CASSIRGQVGNEQFF
TGTGCCAGCAGCATAAGGGGGCAAGTTGGGAATGAGCAGTTCTTC
>TRBD2|TRBV3-1|.|TRBJ2-7
CASSQDPLAGTFQQYF
TGTGCCAGCAGCCAAGACCCCTTAGCGGGGACCTTCCAGCAGTACTTC
>TRBD1|TRBV7-8|many|TRBJ2-2
CASSSDRGLLNTGELFF
TGTGCCAGCAGCTCGGACAGGGGGCTCCTCAACACCGGGGAGCTGTTTTTT
>.|TRBV13|many|TRBJ1-6
CASSWGPDREYSPLHF
TGTGCCAGCAGCTGGGGCCCGGACAGAGAATATTCACCCCTCCACTTT
>.|TRBV5-1|.|TRBJ2-5
CASSFNSGLAQETQYF
TGCGCCAGCAGCTTTAATTCGGGTTTAGCGCAAGAGACCCAGTACTTC
>TRBD1|TRBV25-1|few|TRBJ2-1
CASRGQGRGSEQFF
TGTGCCAGCAGGGGACAGGGACGTGGTAGTGAGCAGTTCTTC
>TRBD2|TRBV25-1|.|TRBJ2-7
CASSDPGLAGGEQYF
TGTGCCAGCAGTGACCCGGGACTAGCGGGAGGTGAGCAGTACTTC
>TRBD1|TRBV27|few|TRBJ1-2
CASRPHGTGIYGYTF
TGTGCCAGCAGGCCGCACGGGACAGGGATCTATGGCTACACCTTC
>TRBD1|TRBV12-3/TRBV12-4|.|TRBJ1-2
CASSFTGTATLYGYTF
TGTGCCAGCAGTTTTACCGGGACAGCAACCCTCTATGGCTACACCTTC
>TRBD1|TRBV12-3/TRBV12-4|few|TRBJ1-1
CASSTGDHTEAFF
TGTGCCAGCAGTACAGGGGACCACACTGAAGCTTTCTTT
>TRBD1|TRBV15|many|TRBJ2-5
CATSPRTGVETQYF
TGTGCCACCAGCCCCCGGACAGGGGTTGAGACCCAGTACTTC
>.|TRBV20-1|.|TRBJ1-4
CSARDFGNEKLFF
TGCAGTGCTAGGGACTTCGGAAATGAAAAACTGTTTTTT
>.|TRBV12-5|many|TRBJ1-1
CASAPTVNTEAFF
TGTGCTAGTGCCCCAACGGTGAACACTGAAGCTTTCTTT
>TRBD1|TRBV20-1|many|TRBJ2-7
CSARVGQGIYEQYF
TGCAGTGCTAGAGTAGGACAGGGTATCTACGAGCAGTACTTC
>.|TRBV7-2|many|TRBJ1-4
CASSLLGHREKLFF
TGTGCCAGCAGCTTACTAGGCCATCGTGAAAAACTGTTTTTT
>.|TRBV20-1|many|TRBJ2-7
CSARGRDSPYEQYF
TGCAGTGCTAGAGGCCGGGACTCCCCCTACGAGCAGTACTTC
>.|TRBV5-1|.|TRBJ2-1
CASREGDYNEQFF
TGCGCCAGCAGGGAGGGGGACTACAATGAGCAGTTCTTC
>.|TRBV9|many|TRBJ2-1
CASSVGEGGGEQFF
TGTGCCAGCAGCGTAGGAGAGGGCGGAGGTGAGCAGTTCTTC
>.|TRBV18|few|TRBJ1-2
CASSFEGPLPNYGYTF
TGTGCCAGCTCCTTCGAGGGGCCATTGCCTAACTATGGCTACACCTTC
>.|TRBV20-1|few|TRBJ2-1
CSAHLASYNEQFF
TGCAGTGCGCATCTAGCCTCCTACAATGAGCAGTTCTTC
>.|TRBV5-1|many|TRBJ2-1
CASNGAKEGFEQFF
TGCGCCAGCAACGGGGCTAAAGAGGGGTTTGAGCAGTTCTTC
>.|TRBV14|.|TRBJ2-7
CASSQELRRGEQYF
TGTGCCAGCAGCCAAGAGCTTCGCAGGGGCGAGCAGTACTTC
>.|TRBV20-1|many|TRBJ2-3
CSARDTAGGPDTQYF
TGCAGTGCTAGAGATACGGCAGGGGGGCCAGATACGCAGTATTTT
>.|TRBV7-2|few|TRBJ2-1
CASSPAGLLDNEQFF
TGTGCCAGCAGCCCAGCGGGTCTTCTGGACAATGAGCAGTTCTTC
>TRBD1|TRBV29-1|few|TRBJ2-1
CSVYLGQAGSYNEQFF
TGCAGCGTTTACCTAGGACAGGCGGGTTCCTACAATGAGCAGTTCTTC
>.|TRBV29-1|.|TRBJ2-3
CSVAGATDTQYF
TGCAGCGTTGCGGGGGCCACAGATACGCAGTATTTT
>.|TRBV29-1|.|TRBJ1-4
CSATGTGDEKLFF
TGCAGCGCAACCGGGACCGGCGATGAAAAACTGTTTTTT
>.|TRBV12-3/TRBV12-4|.|TRBJ1-2
CASSLVPYGYTF
TGTGCCAGCAGTTTAGTTCCCTATGGCTACACCTTC
>TRBD1|TRBV29-1|few|TRBJ2-7
CSVSGGDEQYF
TGCAGCGTTTCAGGGGGCGACGAGCAGTACTTC
>TRBD1|TRBV25-1|.|TRBJ1-4
CASSESRTGNSLFF
TGTGCCAGCAGTGAATCCCGGACAGGGAATAGTCTGTTTTTT
>TRBD2|TRBV7-2|few|TRBJ2-1
CASSLGSGSHNEQFF
TGTGCCAGCAGCTTAGGTAGCGGGTCTCACAATGAGCAGTTCTTC
>.|TRBV5-1|few|TRBJ1-3
CASSLALTNSGNTIYF
TGCGCCAGCAGCTTGGCCTTGACCAACTCTGGAAACACCATATATTTT
>TRBD1|TRBV5-1|.|TRBJ1-6
CASSPRGLDYNSPLHF
TGCGCCAGCAGCCCCAGGGGGCTAGACTATAATTCACCCCTCCACTTT